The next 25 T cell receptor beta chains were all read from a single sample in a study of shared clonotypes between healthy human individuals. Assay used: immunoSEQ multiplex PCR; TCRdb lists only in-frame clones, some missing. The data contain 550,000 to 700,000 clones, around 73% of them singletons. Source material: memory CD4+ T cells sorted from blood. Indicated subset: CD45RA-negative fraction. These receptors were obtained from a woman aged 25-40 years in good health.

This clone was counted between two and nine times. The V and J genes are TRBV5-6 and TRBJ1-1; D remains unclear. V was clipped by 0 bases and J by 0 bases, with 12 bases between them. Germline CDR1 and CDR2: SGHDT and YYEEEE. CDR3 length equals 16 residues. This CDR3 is CASSLGGRPLNTEAFF. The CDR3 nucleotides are TGTGCCAGCAGCTTGGGTGGCCGACCTCTGAACACTGAAGCTTTCTTT.

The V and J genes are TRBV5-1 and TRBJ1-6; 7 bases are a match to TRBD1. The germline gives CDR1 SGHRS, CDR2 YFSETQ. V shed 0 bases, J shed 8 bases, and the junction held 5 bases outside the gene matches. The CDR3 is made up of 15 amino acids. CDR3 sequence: CASSLEGDSYSPLHF. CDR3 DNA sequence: TGCGCCAGCAGCTTGGAGGGGGACAGTTATTCACCCCTCCACTTT.

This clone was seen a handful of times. The CDR3 loop reads CASSIWGQGAQPQHF. The CDR3 nucleotides read TGTGCCAGTAGTATTTGGGGACAGGGGGCCCAGCCCCAGCATTTT. The chain is built from TRBV19 and TRBJ1-5; the match to TRBD1 covers 12 bases. This CDR3 has 15 residues. Germline V gene lookup returns CDR1 LNHDA and CDR2 SQIVND (reference sequence). V trimming: 3 bases; J trimming: 7 bases; junction bases outside the gene matches: 4. Supplemented by reference TRBV19 and TRBJ1-5, the full variable domain reads DGGITQSPKYLFRKEGQNVTLSCEQNLNHDAMYWYRQDPGQGLRLIYYSQIVNDFQKGDIAEGYSVSREKKESFPLTVTSAQKNPTAFYLCASSIWGQGAQPQHFGDGTRLSIL.

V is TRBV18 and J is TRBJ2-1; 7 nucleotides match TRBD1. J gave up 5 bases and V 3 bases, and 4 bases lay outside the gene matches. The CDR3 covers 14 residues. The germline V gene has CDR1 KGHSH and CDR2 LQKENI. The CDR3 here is CASSPQDRNNEQFF. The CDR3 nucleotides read TGTGCCAGCTCACCTCAGGACAGGAACAATGAGCAGTTCTTC.

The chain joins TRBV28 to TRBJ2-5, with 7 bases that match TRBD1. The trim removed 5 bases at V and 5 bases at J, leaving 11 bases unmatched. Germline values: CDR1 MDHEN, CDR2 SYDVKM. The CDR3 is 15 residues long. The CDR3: CASSGNTGVGETQYF. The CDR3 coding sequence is TGTGCCAGCAGTGGGAATACAGGGGTTGGGGAGACCCAGTACTTC.

CDR3 DNA sequence: TGTGCCAGCAGACGGGTGGTAGGGTCTAAGGACTATGGCTACACCTTC. Its protein product is CASRRVVGSKDYGYTF. The V gene is TRBV28, the J gene TRBJ1-2; D is unclear. V was shortened by 6 bases and J by 3 bases, with 20 bases between the two germline ends. The CDR3 spans 16 residues. Germline-derived CDR1 and CDR2 are MDHEN and SYDVKM.

DNA of the CDR3: TGCGCCAGCAGCACGGGGACTAGCGATGAGCAGTTCTTC. Protein sequence: CASSTGTSDEQFF. This rearrangement joins TRBV5-1 to TRBJ2-1; 10 bases agree with TRBD2. Trimming cost V 4 bases and J 8 bases; bases outside gene matches: 3. Germline V gene sequence: CDR1 SGHRS, CDR2 YFSETQ. This CDR3 has 13 amino acids.

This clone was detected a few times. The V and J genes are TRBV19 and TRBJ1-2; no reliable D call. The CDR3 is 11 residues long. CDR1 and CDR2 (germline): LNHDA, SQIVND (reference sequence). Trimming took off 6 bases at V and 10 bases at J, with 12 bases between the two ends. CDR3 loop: CASRTEVDYTF. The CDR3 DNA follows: TGTGCCAGTAGGACGGAGGTGGACTACACCTTC.

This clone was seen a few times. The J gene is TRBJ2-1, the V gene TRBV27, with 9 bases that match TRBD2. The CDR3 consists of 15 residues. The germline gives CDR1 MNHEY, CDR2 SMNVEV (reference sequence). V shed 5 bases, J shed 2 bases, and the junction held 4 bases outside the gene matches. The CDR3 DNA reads TGTGCCAGCAGTGGGACTAGCAGCGCCTACAATGAGCAGTTCTTC. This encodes CASSGTSSAYNEQFF.

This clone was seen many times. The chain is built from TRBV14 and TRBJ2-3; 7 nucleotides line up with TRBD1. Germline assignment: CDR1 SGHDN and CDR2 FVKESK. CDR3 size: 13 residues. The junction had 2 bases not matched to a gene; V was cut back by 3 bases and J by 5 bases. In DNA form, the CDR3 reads TGTGCCAGCAGCCAGACAGGGCTAGATACGCAGTATTTT. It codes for CASSQTGLDTQYF.

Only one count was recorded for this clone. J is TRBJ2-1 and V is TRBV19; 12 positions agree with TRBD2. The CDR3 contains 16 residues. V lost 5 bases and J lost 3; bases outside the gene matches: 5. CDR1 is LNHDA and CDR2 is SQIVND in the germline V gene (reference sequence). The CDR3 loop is CASSSLTSGGYNEQFF. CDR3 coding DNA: TGTGCCAGTAGTTCCCTGACTAGCGGGGGCTACAATGAGCAGTTCTTC.

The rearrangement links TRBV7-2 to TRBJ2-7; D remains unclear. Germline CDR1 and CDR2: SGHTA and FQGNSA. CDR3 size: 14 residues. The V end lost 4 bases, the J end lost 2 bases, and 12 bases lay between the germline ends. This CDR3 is CASSSASAPYEQYF. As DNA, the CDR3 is TGTGCCAGCAGCTCCGCCAGCGCTCCCTACGAGCAGTACTTC.

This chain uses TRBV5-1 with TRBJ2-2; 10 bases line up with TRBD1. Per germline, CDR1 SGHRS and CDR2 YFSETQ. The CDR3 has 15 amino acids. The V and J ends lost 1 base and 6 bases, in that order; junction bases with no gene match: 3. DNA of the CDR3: TGCGCCAGCAGCTTGAGACAGGGGGCGTCCGGGGAGCTGTTTTTT. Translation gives CASSLRQGASGELFF.

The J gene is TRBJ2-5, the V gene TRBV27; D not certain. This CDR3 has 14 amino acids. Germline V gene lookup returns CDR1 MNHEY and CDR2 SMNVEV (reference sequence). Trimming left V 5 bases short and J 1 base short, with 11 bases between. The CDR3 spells CASSPYTVQETQYF. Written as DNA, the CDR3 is TGTGCCAGCAGTCCTTATACTGTCCAAGAGACCCAGTACTTC.

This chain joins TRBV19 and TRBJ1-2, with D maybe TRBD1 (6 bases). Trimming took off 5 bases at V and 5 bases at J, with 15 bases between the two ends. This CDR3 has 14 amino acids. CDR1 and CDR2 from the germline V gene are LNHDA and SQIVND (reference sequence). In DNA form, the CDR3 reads TGTGCCAGTAGTGCAGCGGACAGACTTTATGGCTACACCTTC. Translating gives CASSAADRLYGYTF.

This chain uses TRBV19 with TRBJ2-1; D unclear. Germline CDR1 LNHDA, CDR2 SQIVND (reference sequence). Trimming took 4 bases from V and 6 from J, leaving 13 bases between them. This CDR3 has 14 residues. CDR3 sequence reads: CASSSQRPSNEQFF. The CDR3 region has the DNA TGTGCCAGTAGTAGCCAACGGCCGTCCAATGAGCAGTTCTTC.

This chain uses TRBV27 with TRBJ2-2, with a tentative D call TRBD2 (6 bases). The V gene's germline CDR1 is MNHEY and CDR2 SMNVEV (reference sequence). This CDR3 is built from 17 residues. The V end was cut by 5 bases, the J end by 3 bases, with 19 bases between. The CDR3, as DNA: TGTGCCAGCAGTCCCCGGGTTAGCGGTTTTGACACCGGGGAGCTGTTTTTT. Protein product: CASSPRVSGFDTGELFF.

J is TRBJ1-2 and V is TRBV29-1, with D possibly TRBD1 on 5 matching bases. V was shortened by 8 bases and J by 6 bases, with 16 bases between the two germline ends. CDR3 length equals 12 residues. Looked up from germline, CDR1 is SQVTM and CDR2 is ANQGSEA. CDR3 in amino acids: CSTRGGGDGYTF. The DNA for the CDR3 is TGCAGCACCCGGGGGGGAGGCGATGGCTACACCTTC.

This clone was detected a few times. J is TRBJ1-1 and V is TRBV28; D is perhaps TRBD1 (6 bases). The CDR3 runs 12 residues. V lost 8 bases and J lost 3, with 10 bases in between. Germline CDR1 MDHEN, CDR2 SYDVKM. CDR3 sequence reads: CASDRWDTEAFF. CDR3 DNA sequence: TGTGCCAGCGACAGGTGGGACACTGAAGCTTTCTTT.

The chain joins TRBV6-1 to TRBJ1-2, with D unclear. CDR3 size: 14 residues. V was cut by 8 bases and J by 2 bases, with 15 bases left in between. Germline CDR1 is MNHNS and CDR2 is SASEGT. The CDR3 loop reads CASRVLLSNYGYTF. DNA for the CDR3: TGTGCCAGCCGGGTCCTCTTGTCGAACTATGGCTACACCTTC.

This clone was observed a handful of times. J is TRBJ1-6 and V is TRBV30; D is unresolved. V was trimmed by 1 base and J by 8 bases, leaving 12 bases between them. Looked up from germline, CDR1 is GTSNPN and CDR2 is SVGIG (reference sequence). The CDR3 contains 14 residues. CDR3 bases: TGTGCCTGGAGTGGAAGCATAGAGGATTCACCCCTCCACTTT. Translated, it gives CAWSGSIEDSPLHF.

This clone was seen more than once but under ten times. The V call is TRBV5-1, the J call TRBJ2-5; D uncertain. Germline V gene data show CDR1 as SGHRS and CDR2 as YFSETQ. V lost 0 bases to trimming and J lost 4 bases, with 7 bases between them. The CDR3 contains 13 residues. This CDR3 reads CASSLVLRETQYF. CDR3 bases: TGCGCCAGCAGCTTGGTCTTGAGAGAGACCCAGTACTTC.

DNA for the CDR3: TGTGCCAGCACCCGACAGGCCCCGTACCAAGAGACCCAGTACTTC. This translates into CASTRQAPYQETQYF. V and J are TRBV7-8 and TRBJ2-5; D might be TRBD1 (6 bases). CDR1 is SGHVS and CDR2 is FQNEAQ in the germline V gene. The CDR3 length is 15 residues. V gave up 7 bases and J gave up 0 bases, with 15 bases separating them.

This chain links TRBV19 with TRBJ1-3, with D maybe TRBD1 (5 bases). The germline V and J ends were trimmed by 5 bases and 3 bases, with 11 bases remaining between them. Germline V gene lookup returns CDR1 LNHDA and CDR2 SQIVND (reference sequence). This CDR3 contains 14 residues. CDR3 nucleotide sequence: TGTGCCAGTAGTGACGGGGGTAGTGGAAACACCATATATTTT. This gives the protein CASSDGGSGNTIYF.

The CDR3 DNA reads as TGTGCCAGCAGCGTAGGGGCCCGGGAGGGCAGGGCGTCTGGGGCCAACGTCCTGACTTTC. Translating gives CASSVGAREGRASGANVLTF. This chain connects TRBV9 to TRBJ2-6; 8 bases are shared with TRBD2. V lost 0 bases, J lost 1 base, and 12 bases stayed unmatched. Germline CDR1 and CDR2: SGDLS and YYNGEE. This CDR3 contains 20 residues.